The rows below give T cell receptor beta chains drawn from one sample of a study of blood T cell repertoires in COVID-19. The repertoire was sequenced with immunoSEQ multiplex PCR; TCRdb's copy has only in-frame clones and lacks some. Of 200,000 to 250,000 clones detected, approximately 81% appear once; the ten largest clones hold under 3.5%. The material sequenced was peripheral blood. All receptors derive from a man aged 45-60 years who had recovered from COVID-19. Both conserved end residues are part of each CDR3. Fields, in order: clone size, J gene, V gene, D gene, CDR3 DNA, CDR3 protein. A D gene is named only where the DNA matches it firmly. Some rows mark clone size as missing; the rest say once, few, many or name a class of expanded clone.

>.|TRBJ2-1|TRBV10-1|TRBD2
TGCGCCAGCCAGGCGGGAGGATCCGACAATGAGCAGTTCTTC
CASQAGGSDNEQFF
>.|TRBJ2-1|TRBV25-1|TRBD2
TGTGCCAGCGCTGCGGGAGTATCATACAATGAGCAGTTCTTC
CASAAGVSYNEQFF
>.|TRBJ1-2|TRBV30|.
TGTGCCTGGAGTGTGAGCCAGGCCTATGGCTACACCTTC
CAWSVSQAYGYTF
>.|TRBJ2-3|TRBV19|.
TGTGCCAGTAGACTCCGGGACAAGGGTAGCACAGATACGCAGTATTTT
CASRLRDKGSTDTQYF
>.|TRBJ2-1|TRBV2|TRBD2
TGTGCCAGCAAGCCGGCTAGCGGGAGCTACAATGAGCAGTTCTTC
CASKPASGSYNEQFF
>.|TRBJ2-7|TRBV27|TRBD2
TGTGCCAGCGGACTAGCGGGAGGCCTCTCCTACGAGCAGTACTTC
CASGLAGGLSYEQYF
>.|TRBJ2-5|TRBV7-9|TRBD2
TGTGCCAGCAGCCTAAAAGCCAGCGGGAGACCAGGGACCCAGTACTTC
CASSLKASGRPGTQYF
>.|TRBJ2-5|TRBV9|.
TGTGCCAGCAGCGTAGGTAGGGGAAGAGGAGAGACCCAGTACTTC
CASSVGRGRGETQYF
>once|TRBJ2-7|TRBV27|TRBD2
TGTGCCAGCAGTGACGGGGGGACTAGCGGCGCCTACGAGCAGTACTTC
CASSDGGTSGAYEQYF
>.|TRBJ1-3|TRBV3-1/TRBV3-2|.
TGTGCCAGCAGCCCACAGGTATCTGGAAACACCATATATTTT
CASSPQVSGNTIYF
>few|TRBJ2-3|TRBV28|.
TGTGCCAGCAGTTTACCGCAGGGGCTTGCTAGCACAGATACGCAGTATTTT
CASSLPQGLASTDTQYF
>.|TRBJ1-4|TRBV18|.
TGTGCCAGCTCACCAAAGCAGGGGCATAAACTGTTTTTT
CASSPKQGHKLFF
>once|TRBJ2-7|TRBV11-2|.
TGTGCCAGCAGGAAACCCGGACAGTCCTACGAGCAGTACTTC
CASRKPGQSYEQYF
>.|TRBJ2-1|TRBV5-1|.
TGCGCCAGCAGCTTTGGCGGAAGCTCCTACAATGAGCAGTTCTTC
CASSFGGSSYNEQFF
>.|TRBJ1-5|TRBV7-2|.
TGTGCCAGCAGCTCTTCCCTCGGGGGTCAGCCCCAGCATTTT
CASSSSLGGQPQHF
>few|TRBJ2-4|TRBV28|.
TGTGCCAGCAGTATCAGAGCCAAAAACATTCAGTACTTC
CASSIRAKNIQYF
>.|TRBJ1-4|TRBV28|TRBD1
TGTGCCAGCAGAAGGGACAGGGTGTCTGAAAAACTGTTTTTT
CASRRDRVSEKLFF
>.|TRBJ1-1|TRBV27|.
TGTGCCAGCACAAGGACAAAAGGGGTGACCACTGAAGCTTTCTTT
CASTRTKGVTTEAFF
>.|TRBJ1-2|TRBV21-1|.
TGTGCCAGCAGCACCCGACAGGGGGCTAACTATGGCTACACCTTC
CASSTRQGANYGYTF
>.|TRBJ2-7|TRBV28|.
TGTGCCAGCAGTTTTCCCGGGGACGAGCAGTACTTC
CASSFPGDEQYF
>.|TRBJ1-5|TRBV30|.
TGTGCCTGCCAGGGCGGTAGCAATCAGCCCCAGCATTTT
CACQGGSNQPQHF
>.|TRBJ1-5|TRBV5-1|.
TGCGCCAGCAGCTCTACAGGGCTTCAGCCCCAGCATTTT
CASSSTGLQPQHF
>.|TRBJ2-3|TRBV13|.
TGTGCCAGCAGCTTAGAAGCCGGGTCCGCGCAGTATTTT
CASSLEAGSAQYF
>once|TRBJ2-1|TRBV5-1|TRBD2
TGCGCCAGCAGCCAAACTAGCGGGGACTACAATGAGCAGTTCTTC
CASSQTSGDYNEQFF
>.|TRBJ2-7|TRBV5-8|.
TGTGCCAGCAGCACGACCCTCAGGGCCGAGCAGTACTTC
CASSTTLRAEQYF
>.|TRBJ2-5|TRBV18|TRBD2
TGTGCCAGCTCACCACCGGATTTGGCTAGCGGGATAAAGACCCAGTACTTC
CASSPPDLASGIKTQYF
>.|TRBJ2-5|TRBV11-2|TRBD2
TGTGCCAGCAGACTAGCGGGAGGGCCGGGAGAGACCCAGTACTTC
CASRLAGGPGETQYF
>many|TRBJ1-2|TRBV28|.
TGTGCCAGCAGTTTGGGGGGGCTTGGCAGGGGTGACTATGGCTACACCTTC
CASSLGGLGRGDYGYTF
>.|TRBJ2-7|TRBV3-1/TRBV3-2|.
TGTGCCAGCAGCCAAGCTTTGGGACTCTACGAGCAGTACTTC
CASSQALGLYEQYF
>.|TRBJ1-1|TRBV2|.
TGTGCCAGCAGTGAATGGGAGGTAACTGAAGCTTTCTTT
CASSEWEVTEAFF
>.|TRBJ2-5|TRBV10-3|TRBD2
TGTGCCATCAGTGAAATTTATAGCGGGAGGGTAAAAGAGACCCAGTACTTC
CAISEIYSGRVKETQYF
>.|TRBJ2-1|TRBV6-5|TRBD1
TGTGCCAGCAGTTACGAAGGGGGCAGTGAGCAGTTCTTC
CASSYEGGSEQFF
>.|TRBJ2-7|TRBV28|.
TGTGCCAGCACCAATCCGGGACTCGTCTCCTACGAGCAGTACTTC
CASTNPGLVSYEQYF
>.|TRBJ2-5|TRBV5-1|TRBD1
TGCGCCAGCAGCCATGGGACCGGACAGGGTAGTAGAGAGACCCAGTACTTC
CASSHGTGQGSRETQYF
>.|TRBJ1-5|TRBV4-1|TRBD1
TGCGCCAGCAGCCAAGAGAACAGGGGACAAAATCAGCCCCAGCATTTT
CASSQENRGQNQPQHF
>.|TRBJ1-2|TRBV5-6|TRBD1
TGTGCCAGCAGCGTGAGGACAGGAAGGGGGTATGGCTACACCTTC
CASSVRTGRGYGYTF
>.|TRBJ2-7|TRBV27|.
TGTGCCAGCAGTTTAAGGGGGACCATTCAGGACGAGCAGTACTTC
CASSLRGTIQDEQYF
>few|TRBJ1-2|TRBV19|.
TGTGCCAGTACTGACAACCACTATGGCTACACCTTC
CASTDNHYGYTF
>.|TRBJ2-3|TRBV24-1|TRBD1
TGTGCCACCAGTGTTACAGGGGGAACAGATACGCAGTATTTT
CATSVTGGTDTQYF
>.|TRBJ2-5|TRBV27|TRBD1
TGTGCCAGCAGCACCCCGGGCAGGGGGCTTCCGCTGTACTTC
CASSTPGRGLPLYF
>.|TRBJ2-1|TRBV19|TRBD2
TGTGCCAGTAGTATAATAGCGGGAGTGTACAATGAGCAGTTCTTC
CASSIIAGVYNEQFF
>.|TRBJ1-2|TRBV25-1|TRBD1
TGTGCCAGCAGACAGGGGGAATCTAATGGCTACACCTTC
CASRQGESNGYTF
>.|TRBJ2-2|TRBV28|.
TGTGCCAGCAGTTTATATACGGGAAACACCGGGGAGCTGTTTTTT
CASSLYTGNTGELFF
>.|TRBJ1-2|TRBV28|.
TGTGCCAGCAGTTCTAAGGGGGGCTACACCTTC
CASSSKGGYTF
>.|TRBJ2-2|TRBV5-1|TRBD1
TGCGCCAGCAGCGCCCAGGGGGCAACCGGGGAGCTGTTTTTT
CASSAQGATGELFF
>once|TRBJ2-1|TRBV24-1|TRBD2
TGTGCCACCAGTGAGTTAACCGGGACAGCCCTACGACTAGCGGGAGGGAGCTCCTACAATGAGCAGTTCTTC
CATSELTGTALRLAGGSSYNEQFF
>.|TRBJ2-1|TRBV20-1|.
TGCAGTGCTAGTATCGGGGGTACCAATGAGCAGTTCTTC
CSASIGGTNEQFF
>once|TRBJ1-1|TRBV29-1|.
TGCAGCGTTGAGGGCTTGAACACTGAAGCTTTCTTT
CSVEGLNTEAFF
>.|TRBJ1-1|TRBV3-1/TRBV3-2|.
TGTGCCAGCAGCCCACTACCGCCTGAAGCTTTCTTT
CASSPLPPEAFF
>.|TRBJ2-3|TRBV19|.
TGTGCCAGTAGTATAGCCATTAGCACAGATACGCAGTATTTT
CASSIAISTDTQYF
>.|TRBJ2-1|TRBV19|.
TGTGCCAGTAGTCGGGGTAGAGCCTACAATGAGCAGTTCTTC
CASSRGRAYNEQFF
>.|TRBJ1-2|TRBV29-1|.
TGCAGCGTTGCCAGCTCCGGGGGCTACACCTTC
CSVASSGGYTF
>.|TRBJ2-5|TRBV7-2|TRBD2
TGTGCCACCCAACTAGCGGGAATAGAGACCCAGTACTTC
CATQLAGIETQYF
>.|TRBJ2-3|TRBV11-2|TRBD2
TGTGCCAGCAGCTTATACCTGACTAGCGTATCAGATACGCAGTATTTT
CASSLYLTSVSDTQYF
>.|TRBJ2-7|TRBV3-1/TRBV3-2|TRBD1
TGTGCCAGCAGCAAGACAGGGGTTGAGCAGTACTTC
CASSKTGVEQYF
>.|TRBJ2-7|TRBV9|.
TGTGCCAGCAGCGTAGCGGGACAAGATTACGAGCAGTACTTC
CASSVAGQDYEQYF
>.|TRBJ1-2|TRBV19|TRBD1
TGTGCCAGTAGTAGGACCAGGGGGGACTATGGCTACACCTTC
CASSRTRGDYGYTF
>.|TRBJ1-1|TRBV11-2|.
TGTGCCAGCATCGAACCAGGTAAACTGAACACTGAAGCTTTCTTT
CASIEPGKLNTEAFF
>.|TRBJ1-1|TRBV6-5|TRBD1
TGTGCCAGCAGTCCGCAGGGGGTGAACACTGAAGCTTTCTTT
CASSPQGVNTEAFF
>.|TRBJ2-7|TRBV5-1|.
TGCGCCAGCAGCTTGGCCTCGACAGGTCGGGGCTACGAGCAGTACTTC
CASSLASTGRGYEQYF